What follows is one T cell receptor beta chain and its context. Its matching antigen is unknown. The source of the sample is a study of T cells in localized non-small cell lung cancer. Study-level results: A raised T cell density in blood coincided with lengthier overall survival. Uninvolved neighboring lung showed the greatest T cell clonality, exceeding tumor.

CDR3 size: 14 residues. CDR1 and CDR2 (germline): SGHNT, YENEEA. The V end was cut by 5 bases, the J end by 4 bases, with 14 bases between. The assay was immunoSEQ multiplex PCR, and TCRdb's table has in-frame clones only and misses some. In the table there are 15,000 to 20,000 clones, 90% of which are singletons. Specimen: peripheral blood mononuclear cells, collected before any cancer treatment. This chain links TRBV11-3 with TRBJ1-2; perhaps TRBD1 as D (5 bases). The receptor's source is a woman aged 35 to 69 with stage III lung adenocarcinoma. The CDR3 loop reads CASSPDSLGYGYTF. CDR3 bases: TGTGCCAGCAGCCCCGACAGCCTAGGCTATGGCTACACCTTC.